Each of the 4 T cell receptor beta chains below was sequenced from the same sample in a study of CD8 T cells in ankylosing spondylitis. TCRdb re-analysed the 5' RACE reads in MiXCR, keeping a single row per CDR3 protein. The table shows 250,000 to 300,000 distinct CDR3 sequences, with 20% occurring only once. The sequencing sample was made of blood, either unsorted or a sorted T cell fraction (not recorded which). All receptors derive from a male donor with ankylosing spondylitis or in good health (not recorded which).

This rearrangement joins TRBV6-5 to TRBJ1-1; D call uncertain. The CDR3 length is 13 residues. Germline V gene data show CDR1 as MNHEY and CDR2 as SVGAGI. The ends were cut back, 2 bases at V and 1 base at J, with 5 bases in the middle. The CDR3 loop is CASSYLENTEAFF. The CDR3 bases are TGTGCCAGCAGTTACCTGGAGAACACTGAAGCTTTCTTT.

The genes are TRBV11-2 and TRBJ2-3; TRBD2 agrees at 11 bases. Per germline, CDR1 SGHAT and CDR2 FQNNGV. The CDR3 totals 17 residues. Trimming took 3 bases from V and 9 from J; bases not matched to a gene: 14. The CDR3 reads CASSFSSVTSGGVTQYF. DNA for the CDR3: TGTGCCAGCAGCTTTAGTTCGGTAACTAGCGGGGGAGTCACGCAGTATTTT. The full variable domain, in which reference TRBV11-2 and TRBJ2-3 provide the parts outside the CDR3, is EAGVAQSPRYKIIEKRQSVAFWCNPISGHATLYWYQQILGQGPKLLIQFQNNGVVDDSQLPKDRFSAERLKGVDSTLKIQPAKLEDSAVYLCASSFSSVTSGGVTQYFGPGTRLTVL.

This clonotype was counted many times. The gene calls are TRBV5-5 and TRBJ2-5, with TRBD1 matching 7 bases. V was clipped by 1 base and J by 2 bases; unmatched bases: 8. CDR3 length: 16 residues. Looked up from germline, CDR1 is SGHKS and CDR2 is YYEKEE (reference sequence). The CDR3 protein is CASSLFWGQPQETQYF. The CDR3, as DNA: TGTGCCAGCAGCTTGTTCTGGGGACAGCCACAAGAGACCCAGTACTTC.

This clonotype was seen repeatedly, ten times or more. The chain combines TRBV12-3 or TRBV12-4 with TRBJ2-3; D unresolved. This CDR3 has 14 amino acids. Trimming stripped 1 base from V and 0 bases from J, with 5 bases between. CDR3 coding DNA: TGTGCCAGCAGTTTAGATCACAGCACAGATACGCAGTATTTT. Translation: CASSLDHSTDTQYF.